Below are 12 T cell receptor beta chains sequenced from a single sample in a study of OX40 agonist ivuxolimab in advanced cancers. Method: immunoSEQ multiplex PCR; TCRdb's copy keeps in-frame clones and lacks some. Of around 26,000 clones in the sample, around 81% were seen once. The material was CD4+ or CD8+ T cells sorted from blood, obtained in a trial of the OX40 agonist ivuxolimab. The origin of the receptors is an adult with an advanced solid tumor such as melanoma, head and neck, liver or kidney cancer.

This chain uses TRBV29-1 with TRBJ2-7; 7 nucleotides match TRBD1. Trimming took 1 base from V and 2 from J; bases not matched to a gene: 2. Germline V gene data show CDR1 as SQVTM and CDR2 as ANQGSEA. The CDR3 is 13 amino acids. The CDR3 loop reads CSVEADRPYEQYF. The CDR3 DNA follows: TGCAGCGTTGAAGCGGACAGGCCCTACGAGCAGTACTTC.

The chain is built from TRBV19 and TRBJ1-1; 11 bases align to TRBD1. The germline V gene encodes CDR1 LNHDA and CDR2 SQIVND (reference sequence). The CDR3 loop spans 15 amino acids. With V trimmed by 1 base and J by 6 bases, 4 bases remained unmatched. The CDR3 here is CASSIVGTGGPEAFF. The CDR3 DNA sequence: TGTGCCAGTAGTATAGTAGGGACAGGGGGACCTGAAGCTTTCTTT.

The gene calls are TRBV10-3 and TRBJ2-7; 7 bases agree with TRBD1. The J segment lost 2 bases and the V segment lost 3 bases, leaving 4 bases of the junction unmatched. Germline V gene lookup returns CDR1 ENHRY and CDR2 SYGVKD. This CDR3 spans 14 amino acids. CDR3 sequence: CAISDRDSTYEQYF. The CDR3 DNA reads as TGTGCCATCAGTGACCGGGACAGCACCTACGAGCAGTACTTC.

The gene calls are TRBV7-8 and TRBJ1-5; D unresolved. Trimming removed 4 bases at V and 4 bases at J, with 5 bases between. Germline V gene data show CDR1 as SGHVS and CDR2 as FQNEAQ. The CDR3 has 12 residues. The CDR3 reads CASSSPNQPQHF. CDR3 coding DNA: TGTGCCAGCAGCTCTCCTAATCAGCCCCAGCATTTT.

The chain links TRBV5-1 to TRBJ2-3; 10 bases agree with TRBD1. The germline V gene encodes CDR1 SGHRS and CDR2 YFSETQ. The V and J ends lost 0 bases and 6 bases, in that order; junction bases with no gene match: 4. The CDR3 contains 15 residues. CDR3: CASSLAGTGADTQYF. DNA of the CDR3: TGCGCCAGCAGCTTGGCGGGGACAGGGGCCGATACGCAGTATTTT.

The rearrangement joins TRBV7-9 to TRBJ2-5; the match to TRBD2 covers 13 bases. The CDR3 loop spans 18 amino acids. V lost 6 bases, J lost 0 bases, and 10 bases stayed unmatched. The germline gives CDR1 SEHNR, CDR2 FQNEAQ (reference sequence). CDR3 amino acids: CASSRGLAGAGYQETQYF. CDR3 DNA sequence: TGTGCCAGCAGTCGTGGACTAGCGGGAGCGGGGTACCAAGAGACCCAGTACTTC.

This chain uses TRBV7-9 with TRBJ2-1; a weak D match, TRBD1 (5 bases). V was trimmed by 5 bases and J by 7 bases, leaving 9 bases between them. CDR3 length: 12 amino acids. Looked up from germline, CDR1 is SEHNR and CDR2 is FQNEAQ (reference sequence). CDR3 residues: CASSPQGNEQFF. The CDR3 DNA is TGTGCCAGCAGCCCGCAGGGAAATGAGCAGTTCTTC. Complete variable domain (other parts from reference TRBV7-9 and TRBJ2-1): DTGVSQNPRHKITKRGQNVTFRCDPISEHNRLYWYRQTLGQGPEFLTYFQNEAQLEKSRLLSDRFSAERPKGSFSTLEIQRTEQGDSAMYLCASSPQGNEQFFGPGTRLTVL.

The rearrangement joins TRBV2 to TRBJ2-3, with D perhaps matching TRBD2 (6 bases). V shed 6 bases and J shed 0 bases, with 10 bases lying between them. Germline CDR1 SNHLY, CDR2 FYNNEI. The CDR3 is 14 amino acids. The CDR3 DNA reads as TGTGCCAGCAGGGGGCGGGGAAGCACAGATACGCAGTATTTT. Translated: CASRGRGSTDTQYF.

The chain employs TRBV5-8 and TRBJ2-2; TRBD1 or TRBD2 may be the D gene (5 bases each). From germline, CDR1 is SGHTS and CDR2 YDEGEE. V lost 4 bases and J 2 bases, leaving 15 bases between the germline ends. This CDR3 comprises 16 residues. The CDR3 bases are TGTGCCAGCAGCGACGGGACCGACTATAACACCGGGGAGCTGTTTTTT. Translation: CASSDGTDYNTGELFF.

This clone was seen a single time. The V gene is TRBV5-1, the J gene TRBJ2-7; a weak D match, TRBD1 (6 bases). Germline CDR1 is SGHRS and CDR2 is YFSETQ. V lost 3 bases and J 0 bases, leaving 7 bases between the germline ends. This CDR3 has 13 residues. The CDR3 nucleotides are TGCGCCAGCAGCTGGACAGTCTCCTACGAGCAGTACTTC. Protein product: CASSWTVSYEQYF.

This clone has just a few counts. The genes are TRBV11-2 and TRBJ2-1, with 7 bases identical to TRBD1. Germline V CDR1 and CDR2: SGHAT, FQNNGV. This CDR3 region has 13 residues. V shed 5 bases and J 8 bases; nucleotides not matched to a gene: 6. The CDR3 DNA reads as TGTGCCAGCAGCCCAACGACAGGGCATGAGCAGTTCTTC. The encoded protein is CASSPTTGHEQFF.

V gene TRBV19 combines with J gene TRBJ2-1; 9 nucleotides match TRBD2. The V gene end was trimmed by 2 bases and the J gene end by 4 bases; junction bases not matched to a gene: 3. Germline CDR1 and CDR2: LNHDA and SQIVND (reference sequence). The CDR3 consists of 15 residues. This chain's CDR3 is CASSIILAGYNEQFF. The CDR3 bases are TGTGCCAGTAGTATAATCCTAGCGGGATACAATGAGCAGTTCTTC. Complete variable domain (other parts from reference TRBV19 and TRBJ2-1): DGGITQSPKYLFRKEGQNVTLSCEQNLNHDAMYWYRQDPGQGLRLIYYSQIVNDFQKGDIAEGYSVSREKKESFPLTVTSAQKNPTAFYLCASSIILAGYNEQFFGPGTRLTVL.